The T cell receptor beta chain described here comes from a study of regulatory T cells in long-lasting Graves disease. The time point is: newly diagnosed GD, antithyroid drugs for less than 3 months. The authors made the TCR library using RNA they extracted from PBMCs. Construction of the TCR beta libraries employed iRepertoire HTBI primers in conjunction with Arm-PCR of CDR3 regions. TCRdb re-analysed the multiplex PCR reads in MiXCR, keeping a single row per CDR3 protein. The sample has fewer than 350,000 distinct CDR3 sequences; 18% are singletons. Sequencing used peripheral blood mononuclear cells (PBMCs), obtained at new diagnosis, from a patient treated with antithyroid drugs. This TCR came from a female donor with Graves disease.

CDR3: CARRTLTSGVPDTQYF. In nucleotides, the CDR3 is TGTGCCAGGCGAACTTTGACTAGCGGTGTCCCAGATACGCAGTATTTT. The chain employs TRBV19 and TRBJ2-3; TRBD2 matches at 9 bases. The CDR3 loop spans 16 amino acids. Germline assignment: CDR1 LNHDA and CDR2 SQIVND (reference sequence). The trim removed 9 bases at V and 4 bases at J, leaving 14 bases unmatched.